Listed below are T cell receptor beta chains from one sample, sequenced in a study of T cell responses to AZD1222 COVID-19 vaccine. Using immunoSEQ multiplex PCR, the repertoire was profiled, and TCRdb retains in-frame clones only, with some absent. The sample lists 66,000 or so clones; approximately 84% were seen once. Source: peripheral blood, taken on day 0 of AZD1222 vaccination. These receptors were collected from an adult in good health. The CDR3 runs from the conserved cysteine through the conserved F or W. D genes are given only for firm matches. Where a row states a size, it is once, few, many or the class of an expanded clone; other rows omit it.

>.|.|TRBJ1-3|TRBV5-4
TGTGCCAGCAGTTATCAGCGGGGCTCTGGAAACACCATATATTTT
CASSYQRGSGNTIYF
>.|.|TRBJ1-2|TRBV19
TGTGCCAGTAGTATCTACGGATACTATGGCTACACCTTC
CASSIYGYYGYTF
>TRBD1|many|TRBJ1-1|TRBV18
TGTGCCAGCTCGGGACAGGCAAACACTGAAGCTTTCTTT
CASSGQANTEAFF
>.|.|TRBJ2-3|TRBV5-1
TGCGCCAGCAGCTTGGAGGGCGGCGCAGATACGCAGTATTTT
CASSLEGGADTQYF
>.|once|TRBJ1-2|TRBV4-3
TGCGCCAGCAGCCAGGGTCCTGGTCAATTCGGTGGCTACACCTTC
CASSQGPGQFGGYTF
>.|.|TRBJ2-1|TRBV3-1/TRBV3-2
TGTGCCAGCAGCCCCAGGGGCAGCCAACACACCTACAATGAGCAGTTCTTC
CASSPRGSQHTYNEQFF
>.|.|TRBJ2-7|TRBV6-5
TGTGCCATTCCTTCGGGATCTACCTACGAGCAGTACTTC
CAIPSGSTYEQYF
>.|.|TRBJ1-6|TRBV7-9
TGTGCCAGCAGCCCTTCAGTAAGCTCCTATAATTCACCCCTCCACTTT
CASSPSVSSYNSPLHF
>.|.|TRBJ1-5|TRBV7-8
TGTGCCAGCAGCTTAGCGAGACACTTGAGCAATCAGCCCCAGCATTTT
CASSLARHLSNQPQHF
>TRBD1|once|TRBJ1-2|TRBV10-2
TGCGCCAGCACTCCATCAGGGGGGGCCCTGAATGGCTACACCTTC
CASTPSGGALNGYTF
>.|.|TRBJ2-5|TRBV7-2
TGTGCCAGCAGCTTAGGCGGCGGTCAAGAGACCCAGTACTTC
CASSLGGGQETQYF
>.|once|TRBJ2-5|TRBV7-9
TGTGCCAGCAGCTTAATTTTAGGGCAAGAGACCCAGTACTTC
CASSLILGQETQYF
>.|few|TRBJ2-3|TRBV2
TGTGCCACCCTACCTACAGATACGCAGTATTTT
CATLPTDTQYF
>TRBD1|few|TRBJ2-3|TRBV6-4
TGTGCCAGCAGCGAAGGGACAGGGGACACAGATACGCAGTATTTT
CASSEGTGDTDTQYF
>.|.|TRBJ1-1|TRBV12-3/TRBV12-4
TGTGCCAGCAGGATAGACACTGAAGCTTTCTTT
CASRIDTEAFF